The present TCR beta chain was sequenced within a study of T cells in Graves' hyperthyroidism and ophthalmopathy. Study-level findings and limits: Ophthalmopathy was model-predicted a median roughly 6.3 months pre-onset.

J was trimmed by 4 bases and V by 0 bases; bases with no gene match: 6. CDR1 is SGHVS and CDR2 is FQNEAQ in the germline V gene. CDR3 size: 16 residues. What was amplified from RNA transcripts were TCR beta CDR3 regions. In the first-round RT-PCR of the TCR CDR3, the HTBI primer set was used. TCRdb recomputed calls from the multiplex PCR reads with MiXCR, one row per CDR3 protein. The sample consists of roughly 570,000 distinct CDR3 sequences, about 43% of them appearing once. The study based diagnoses on clinical symptoms, serum thyroxine and TRAb, thyroid ultrasound and orbital computed tomography. This clonotype was counted at least ten times. Antigen unknown.

The sequenced material came from peripheral blood or thyroid tissue (not recorded which). This clonotype was obtained from a woman aged 18-35 years with Graves' hyperthyroidism. This sequence joins TRBV7-8 and TRBJ1-5, with 7 bases that match TRBD1. CDR3 protein: CASSLAVPGGNQPQHF. CDR3 bases: TGTGCCAGCAGCTTAGCGGTCCCAGGGGGGAATCAGCCCCAGCATTTT.